This T cell receptor (beta chain) was obtained from a study of cytomegalovirus exposure and HLA in healthy donors. Findings of the study overall: Relative to the roughly 700-donor mean, N-insertions were reportedly fewer in an Asian-associated ancestry cluster in a later analysis.

PCR primers comprised 60 Vbeta and 13 Jbeta primers. Clones were read by immunoSEQ multiplex PCR, and TCRdb kept only the in-frame ones, dropping some. The sample contains around 190,000 clones, around 76% of which appear only once. Comments on this clone: What it recognizes is unknown.

The material sequenced was PBMCs. The sequence was obtained from a man aged 30 to 39 in good health and CMV-seronegative.

The CDR3 region is CAIKTGLNYEQYF. The CDR3 nucleotides read TGTGCCATCAAGACAGGGTTAAACTACGAGCAGTACTTC. The rearrangement uses TRBV28 and TRBJ2-7, with 7 bases lining up with TRBD1. The CDR3 extends over 13 amino acids. Germline CDR1 reads MDHEN; CDR2 reads SYDVKM. J gave up 3 bases and V 10 bases, and 9 bases lay outside the gene matches.